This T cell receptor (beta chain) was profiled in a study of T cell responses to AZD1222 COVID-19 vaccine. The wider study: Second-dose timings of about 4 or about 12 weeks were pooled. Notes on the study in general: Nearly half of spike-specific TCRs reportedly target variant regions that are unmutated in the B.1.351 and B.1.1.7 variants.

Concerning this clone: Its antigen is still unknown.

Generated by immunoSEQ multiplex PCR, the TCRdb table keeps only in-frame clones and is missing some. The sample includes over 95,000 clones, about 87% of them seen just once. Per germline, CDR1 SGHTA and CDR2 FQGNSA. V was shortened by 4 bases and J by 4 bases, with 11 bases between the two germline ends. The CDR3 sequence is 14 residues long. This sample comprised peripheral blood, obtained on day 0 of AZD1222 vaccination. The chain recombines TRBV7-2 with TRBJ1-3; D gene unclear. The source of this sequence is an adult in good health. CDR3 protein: CASSSGVAGNTIYF. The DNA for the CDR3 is TGTGCCAGCAGCTCCGGGGTGGCCGGAAACACCATATATTTT.